The 22 T cell receptor beta chains listed next were all sequenced from one sample in a study of beta chain features in type 1 diabetes. Since all of the isolated RNA was reverse transcribed, expressed TCRB transcripts were what got sequenced. TCRdb keeps only in-frame clones here, not all; method: immunoSEQ multiplex PCR. This table holds 450,000 to 550,000 clones, roughly 31% found once. Material: naive CD4+ T cells from blood. These receptors originate from a man aged 18 to 29 in good health.

This chain joins TRBV6-6 and TRBJ2-1; tentative D call: TRBD1 (6 bases). Germline lookup yields CDR1 MNHNY and CDR2 SVGAGI (reference sequence). This CDR3 comprises 13 residues. The V gene lost 2 bases and the J gene lost 8 bases, with 10 bases spanning the gap. CDR3 bases: TGTGCCAGCAGTTACCGACCAGGGGATGAGCAGTTCTTC. It yields the protein CASSYRPGDEQFF.

This clone showed up just a few times. Here the CDR3 reads CSGEDRGPDTQYF. CDR3 sequence (DNA): TGCAGCGGGGAGGACAGGGGTCCAGATACGCAGTATTTT. The V call is TRBV29-1, the J call TRBJ2-3, with TRBD1 matching 9 bases. CDR3 length: 13 residues. Germline assignment: CDR1 SQVTM and CDR2 ANQGSEA. V was pared by 7 bases and J by 4 bases, with 6 bases of the junction left unmatched.

This chain links TRBV11-3 with TRBJ2-5, with a possible D match to TRBD1 (6 bases). The germline V gene encodes CDR1 SGHNT and CDR2 YENEEA. This CDR3 has 15 amino acids. V lost 5 bases and J 5 bases, leaving 18 bases between the germline ends. The CDR3 bases are TGTGCCAGCAGCCCTGGGGTAGACAGGAGGGAGACCCAGTACTTC. It yields the protein CASSPGVDRRETQYF.

This clone has only one observation. The chain is built from TRBV7-9 and TRBJ2-7; TRBD1 matches 7 bases. The CDR3 runs 13 residues. Germline V gene data show CDR1 as SEHNR and CDR2 as FQNEAQ (reference sequence). The V segment lost 5 bases and the J segment 3 bases; nucleotides outside the gene matches: 4. CDR3 region: CASSDRQGYEQYF. CDR3 sequence (DNA): TGTGCCAGCAGCGATCGACAGGGCTACGAGCAGTACTTC.

The rearrangement joins TRBV9 to TRBJ2-5, with 11 bases matching TRBD1. The CDR3 totals 15 residues. Germline V gives CDR1 SGDLS, CDR2 YYNGEE. V shed 3 bases, J shed 5 bases, and the junction held 6 bases outside the gene matches. CDR3 region: CASSAPDRGPETQYF. The CDR3 DNA follows: TGTGCCAGCAGCGCCCCGGACAGGGGGCCGGAGACCCAGTACTTC. Full variable domain (rest looked up from reference TRBV9 and TRBJ2-5): DSGVTQTPKHLITATGQRVTLRCSPRSGDLSVYWYQQSLDQGLQFLIQYYNGEERAKGNILERFSAQQFPDLHSELNLSSLELGDSALYFCASSAPDRGPETQYFGPGTRLLVL.

This clone was seen a handful of times. Mismatch with germline at one junction end may stem from a read error. This chain connects TRBV30 to TRBJ2-7; the match to TRBD2 covers 7 bases. The V gene's germline CDR1 is GTSNPN and CDR2 SVGIG (reference sequence). The CDR3 spans 13 residues. DNA for the CDR3: TGTGCCGGGAGTCATGGGACTACCTACGAGCAGTACTTC. Protein: CAGSHGTTYEQYF.

This clone was detected only once. This sequence joins TRBV7-2 and TRBJ2-2; D uncertain. The length of the CDR3 is 14 residues. V shed 4 bases and J shed 6 bases, with 12 bases lying between them. Germline assignment: CDR1 SGHTA and CDR2 FQGNSA. The CDR3 DNA is TGTGCCAGCAGCTGGGGTGGCGCCCCCGGGGAGCTGTTTTTT. Translated: CASSWGGAPGELFF.

This chain uses TRBV28 with TRBJ2-1; 9 bases match TRBD2. The CDR3 sequence is 15 residues long. Germline V gene sequence: CDR1 MDHEN, CDR2 SYDVKM. V shed 10 bases and J 0 bases; nucleotides not matched to a gene: 7. For the CDR3, the DNA is TGTGCCACGACGAAGCGGGAGGCCTCCTACAATGAGCAGTTCTTC. Its protein is CATTKREASYNEQFF. The full variable domain, its missing parts supplied by reference TRBV28 and TRBJ2-1, is DVKVTQSSRYLVKRTGEKVFLECVQDMDHENMFWYRQDPGLGLRLIYFSYDVKMKEKGDIPEGYSVSREKKERFSLILESASTNQTSMYLCATTKREASYNEQFFGPGTRLTVL.

This clone appeared a few times. The V and J genes are TRBV28 and TRBJ2-3; no reliable D call. The CDR3 is 12 amino acids. Trimming left V 6 bases short and J 0 bases short, with 4 bases between. The germline V gene encodes CDR1 MDHEN and CDR2 SYDVKM. CDR3: CASRGSTDTQYF. The CDR3 DNA reads as TGTGCCAGCAGGGGTAGCACAGATACGCAGTATTTT.

This clone was counted a few times. The chain combines TRBV10-3 with TRBJ1-3; D might be TRBD1 (6 bases). Trimming shortened V by 7 bases and J by 4 bases, and 11 bases separated the two germline ends. Germline V gene sequence: CDR1 ENHRY, CDR2 SYGVKD. This CDR3 region has 13 residues. Written as DNA, the CDR3 is TGTGCCATCACCGACAGGCTGGGAAACACCATATATTTT. Its protein is CAITDRLGNTIYF.

The chain carries TRBV30 and TRBJ2-7, with D possibly matching TRBD2 (6 bases). The CDR3 is 12 residues long. V lost 5 bases to trimming and J lost 0 bases, with 8 bases between them. Germline values: CDR1 GTSNPN, CDR2 SVGIG (reference sequence). The chain's CDR3 is CAWGDFSYEQYF. In DNA, the CDR3 is TGTGCCTGGGGGGACTTCTCCTACGAGCAGTACTTC.

This clone was recorded a few times. The chain joins TRBV28 to TRBJ2-5; 9 bases match TRBD2. The CDR3 consists of 17 residues. Germline trimming cut 3 bases from V and 2 bases from J; bases unmatched to any gene: 10. Germline V gene lookup returns CDR1 MDHEN and CDR2 SYDVKM. This CDR3 reads CASSLPAGGGWQETQYF. In DNA, the CDR3 is TGTGCCAGCAGTTTGCCAGCGGGAGGAGGATGGCAAGAGACCCAGTACTTC.

This clone was recorded a few times. The genes are TRBV4-3 and TRBJ2-1; D is perhaps TRBD2 (5 bases). V was trimmed by 0 bases and J by 4 bases, leaving 13 bases between them. CDR1 and CDR2 (germline): LGHNA, YSLEER. The CDR3 length is 16 residues. CDR3: CASSQDGLHAYNEQFF. The CDR3 DNA reads TGCGCCAGCAGCCAAGATGGACTCCATGCGTACAATGAGCAGTTCTTC.

There are a few counts of this clone. The chain joins TRBV27 to TRBJ2-5; perhaps D is TRBD1 or TRBD2 (5 bases each). V was cut by 3 bases and J by 5 bases, with 13 bases left in between. Per germline, CDR1 MNHEY and CDR2 SMNVEV (reference sequence). The CDR3 contains 14 residues. CDR3 in amino acids: CASSLQGWRETQYF. In DNA, the CDR3 is TGTGCCAGCAGTTTGCAGGGTTGGAGGGAGACCCAGTACTTC.

The sample holds a few counts of this clone. The V gene is TRBV29-1, the J gene TRBJ2-5; unclear D gene. The germline V gene encodes CDR1 SQVTM and CDR2 ANQGSEA. The V end was cut by 5 bases, the J end by 4 bases, with 8 bases between. CDR3 length: 11 residues. CDR3 sequence reads: CSVKGGETQYF. CDR3 in DNA: TGCAGCGTTAAGGGTGGAGAGACCCAGTACTTC.

This clone turned up a few times. V and J are TRBV28 and TRBJ2-1; TRBD2 matches at 8 bases. Trimming at V came to 2 bases and at J to 11 bases, leaving 2 bases not matched to a gene. CDR1 is MDHEN, CDR2 SYDVKM, per germline. CDR3 length: 12 amino acids. This chain's CDR3 is CASSLKRGKQFF. The CDR3 DNA reads TGTGCCAGCAGTTTAAAGCGGGGGAAGCAGTTCTTC.

This clone was observed a handful of times. This sequence joins TRBV30 and TRBJ2-1; D uncertain. V lost 0 bases, J lost 2 bases, and 5 bases lay in between. This CDR3 comprises 13 residues. Germline V gene lookup returns CDR1 GTSNPN and CDR2 SVGIG (reference sequence). As DNA, the CDR3 is TGTGCCTGGAGTGTAATCCCCTACAATGAGCAGTTCTTC. Its translation is CAWSVIPYNEQFF.

The genes are TRBV5-1 and TRBJ2-7; D possibly corresponds to TRBD1 (6 bases). This CDR3 is built from 14 residues. V was cut by 4 bases and J by 0 bases, with 11 bases left in between. Germline V gene sequence: CDR1 SGHRS, CDR2 YFSETQ. The CDR3 DNA follows: TGCGCCAGCAGCGCCGGGACAATCTCCTACGAGCAGTACTTC. This translates into CASSAGTISYEQYF. The whole variable domain, remainder taken from reference TRBV5-1 and TRBJ2-7, is KAGVTQTPRYLIKTRGQQVTLSCSPISGHRSVSWYQQTPGQGLQFLFEYFSETQRNKGNFPGRFSGRQFSNSRSEMNVSTLELGDSALYLCASSAGTISYEQYFGPGTRLTVT.

This clone occurred a few times. The genes are TRBV30 and TRBJ2-1; possibly TRBD2 for D (5 bases). The V gene lost 1 base and the J gene lost 5 bases, with 12 bases spanning the gap. Germline V gene data show CDR1 as GTSNPN and CDR2 as SVGIG (reference sequence). The CDR3 extends over 14 amino acids. CDR3 DNA: TGTGCCTGGAGTGCTGGGCAGGAGGACAATGAGCAGTTCTTC. Protein sequence: CAWSAGQEDNEQFF.

This chain links TRBV21-1 with TRBJ2-3; no DNA check was done on the table's D call, TRBD1. TRBV21-1 is an annotated pseudogene. The CDR3 totals 14 residues. CDR3 bases: TGTGCCAGCAGCCTTGGGCAGGCCACAGATACGCAGTATTTT. Amino acid sequence: CASSLGQATDTQYF.

The chain joins TRBV7-2 to TRBJ2-7; 14 nucleotides align to TRBD2. This CDR3 is built from 14 residues. From germline, CDR1 is SGHTA and CDR2 FQGNSA. The V gene end was trimmed by 5 bases and the J gene end by 9 bases; junction bases not matched to a gene: 6. The CDR3 loop reads CASSRGLAGEAQYF. The CDR3 DNA reads as TGTGCCAGCAGCCGGGGACTAGCGGGAGAGGCGCAGTACTTC. The complete variable domain, with remaining parts taken from reference TRBV7-2 and TRBJ2-7, reads GAGVSQSPSNKVTEKGKDVELRCDPISGHTALYWYRQSLGQGLEFLIYFQGNSAPDKSGLPSDRFSAERTGGSVSTLTIQRTQQEDSAVYLCASSRGLAGEAQYFGPGTRLTVT.

This clone came up a few times. The chain has TRBV28 and TRBJ2-7, with 7 nucleotides matching TRBD2. The J segment lost 2 bases and the V segment lost 10 bases, leaving 17 bases of the junction unmatched. The CDR3 covers 16 residues. Germline V CDR1 and CDR2: MDHEN, SYDVKM. The CDR3 loop reads CATNGSPFGRAYEQYF. CDR3 bases: TGTGCCACCAATGGGAGCCCATTTGGGAGGGCCTACGAGCAGTACTTC. Full variable domain (remainder filled in from reference TRBV28 and TRBJ2-7): DVKVTQSSRYLVKRTGEKVFLECVQDMDHENMFWYRQDPGLGLRLIYFSYDVKMKEKGDIPEGYSVSREKKERFSLILESASTNQTSMYLCATNGSPFGRAYEQYFGPGTRLTVT.